These T cell receptor beta chains were read from a single sample in a study of immune cell composition in non-small cell lung cancer. Using immunoSEQ multiplex PCR, the repertoire was profiled, and TCRdb retains in-frame clones only, with some absent. Of thousands of clones detected, nearly 75% appear once; the ten largest clones hold 12%. Sequencing was done on a sample of lung tumor tissue. These receptors came from a human donor with non-small cell lung cancer. Both conserved end residues are part of each CDR3. The D gene is left open where the match is weak. Clone size appears in some rows only: once, few, many, or a class for an expanded clone.

clone_size d_call j_call v_call cdr3_nt cdr3_aa
once . TRBJ2-1 TRBV5-1 TGCGCCAGCAGCTTGTACAGGGCCGAAGATGAGCAGTTCTTC CASSLYRAEDEQFF
once . TRBJ2-1 TRBV19 TGTGCCAGTAGTATCCCCGGGGCCTACAATGAGCAGTTCTTC CASSIPGAYNEQFF
once . TRBJ2-5 TRBV7-6 TGTGCCAGCAGCTTTCAGGGTTCCCAAGAGACCCAGTACTTC CASSFQGSQETQYF
. TRBD1 TRBJ1-2 TRBV28 TGTGCCAGCAGTTTAAGAACAGGGGTTGATGGCTACACCTTC CASSLRTGVDGYTF
. TRBD1 TRBJ2-1 TRBV2 TGTGCCAGCAGTTATACGGGACAGGGTGAGGGTTACAATGAGCAGTTCTTC CASSYTGQGEGYNEQFF
. TRBD1 TRBJ1-1 TRBV5-1 TGCGCCAGCAGCTTTTATTCGACAGGGACCATGAACACTGAAGCTTTCTTT CASSFYSTGTMNTEAFF
. . TRBJ2-2 TRBV2 TGTGCCAGCAGTGAAGTGCAGGTCGGGGAGCTGTTTTTT CASSEVQVGELFF
. TRBD2 TRBJ2-3 TRBV7-2 TGTGCCAGCAGCTTCTATAGCGGGCCCACAGATACGCAGTATTTT CASSFYSGPTDTQYF
. TRBD1 TRBJ2-1 TRBV5-1 TGCGCCAGCAGCCCCACTCGGACAGGGCCCGATCCTGTTGAGCAGTTCTTC CASSPTRTGPDPVEQFF
few . TRBJ1-3 TRBV19 TGTGCCAGTAGTTCCCGTCGGGGGGCTGGAAACACCATATATTTT CASSSRRGAGNTIYF
. TRBD1 TRBJ1-3 TRBV10-3 TGTGCCATCAGTGAAAGGGGGCGGGGTCCGTCCTCTGGAAACACCATATATTTT CAISERGRGPSSGNTIYF
. . TRBJ2-7 TRBV19 TGTGCCAGTAGTACCCAGGACTACTCCTACGAGCAGTACTTC CASSTQDYSYEQYF
. TRBD2 TRBJ2-3 TRBV6-1 TGTGCCAGCAGTTTGGGACTAGCGTCCACAGATACGCAGTATTTT CASSLGLASTDTQYF
once . TRBJ2-1 TRBV11-2 TGTGCCAGCAGCTTTGTGGCAGGGGTTACCTACAATGAGCAGTTCTTC CASSFVAGVTYNEQFF
. TRBD1 TRBJ1-4 TRBV7-9 TGTGCCAGCAGCTTAAGACAGGGAAATGAAAAACTGTTTTTT CASSLRQGNEKLFF
. TRBD2 TRBJ2-5 TRBV4-2 TGTGCCAGCAGCCAAGATTTTGGGGGGGGGCAAGAGACCCAGTACTTC CASSQDFGGGQETQYF
. . TRBJ1-4 TRBV2 TGTGCCAGCAGTGAAGTAAGGGGGGAAAAACTGTTTTTT CASSEVRGEKLFF
few . TRBJ1-1 TRBV12-5 TGTGCTAGTGGCCCTACTCGAGATGAAGCTTTCTTT CASGPTRDEAFF
few TRBD2 TRBJ2-4 TRBV7-2 TGTGCCAGCAGACCAGCGGTGGTAGCGGGACAGTACTTC CASRPAVVAGQYF
medium-sized TRBD1 TRBJ1-6 TRBV30 TGTGCCTGCAGGGGGGAGTATAATTCACCCCTCCACTTT CACRGEYNSPLHF
once TRBD1 TRBJ2-3 TRBV5-8 TGTGCCAGCAGCCCTGGGGGGACAGGGGCGATCACAGATACGCAGTATTTT CASSPGGTGAITDTQYF
. TRBD1 TRBJ1-5 TRBV18 TGTGCCAGCTCACCGCAACAGGGGGCAAATCAGCCCCAGCATTTT CASSPQQGANQPQHF
. TRBD1 TRBJ1-1 TRBV5-1 TGCGCCAGCAGCTTGGGACAAAGCACAGGGGAGAACACTGAAGCTTTCTTT CASSLGQSTGENTEAFF
. . TRBJ1-6 TRBV5-1 TGCGCCAGCAGCTTACTGGTCCAGGGAAATAATTCACCCCTCCACTTT CASSLLVQGNNSPLHF
once . TRBJ1-4 TRBV7-9 TGTGCCAGCAGCCACGCGCGGGGGCAGGTAAAACTGTTTTTT CASSHARGQVKLFF
. . TRBJ1-1 TRBV5-6 TGTGCCAGCAGCTTGGCACTCCATAACACTGAAGCTTTCTTT CASSLALHNTEAFF
. TRBD1 TRBJ2-7 TRBV2 TGTGCCAGCAGAGTTAACTCCGGGACAGGGGGCTACGAGCAGTACTTC CASRVNSGTGGYEQYF
. . TRBJ1-3 TRBV2 TGTGCCAGCATGCGGTGGTATGGAAACACCATATATTTT CASMRWYGNTIYF
. . TRBJ2-7 TRBV7-2 TGTGCCAGCAGCTTAAGAGGACTACCGATCACCTACGAGCAGTACTTC CASSLRGLPITYEQYF
. TRBD2 TRBJ2-1 TRBV6-5 TGTGCCAGCAGGGCCCTAGCGGGGTCCCCCCAGTTCTTC CASRALAGSPQFF
few TRBD2 TRBJ2-2 TRBV19 TGTGCCAGTAGTCGGCGGGCGGGGGGGTTGGACACCGGGGAGCTGTTTTTT CASSRRAGGLDTGELFF
. TRBD1 TRBJ1-2 TRBV5-1 TGCGCCAGCAGCCAGGGGGTCGCTAACTATGGCTACACCTTC CASSQGVANYGYTF
. TRBD2 TRBJ2-1 TRBV6-5 TGTGCCAGCAGCCGCGGGGGAGTCAAGGGGAATGAGCAGTTCTTC CASSRGGVKGNEQFF
. . TRBJ1-1 TRBV9 TGTGCCAGCAGCGTACAGGGCACTGAAGCTTTCTTT CASSVQGTEAFF
. TRBD2 TRBJ2-5 TRBV7-2 TGTGCCAGCAGCTTAGACCTAGCGGGGGGGCGGGAGACCCAGTACTTC CASSLDLAGGRETQYF
. TRBD1 TRBJ2-7 TRBV7-4 TGTGCCAGCAGCTTGACAGGGGGGGACTTC CASSLTGGDF
. . TRBJ2-5 TRBV5-6 TGTGCCAGCAGCTTGGCCTGGGCGGGGGCTATTGAGGAGACCCAGTACTTC CASSLAWAGAIEETQYF
. TRBD1 TRBJ1-3 TRBV30 TGTGCCTGGAGAGAGACAGGGGTGAACACCATATATTTT CAWRETGVNTIYF
. . TRBJ2-4 TRBV19 TGTGCCAGTAGTATAGATATGAAGGGTGGGAAGGGGGCCAAAAACATTCAGTACTTC CASSIDMKGGKGAKNIQYF
few TRBD2 TRBJ2-5 TRBV5-6 TGTGCCAGCAGCTTTTGGGTCCCGGGGGGGTACCAAGAGACCCAGTACTTC CASSFWVPGGYQETQYF
. TRBD2 TRBJ2-3 TRBV7-9 TGTGCCAGCAGCCCCTACGGACTAGTCGCAGATACGCAGTATTTT CASSPYGLVADTQYF